Below, 17 T cell receptor beta chains from the same sample are listed, as sequenced in a study of CD8+ T cells in alopecia areata (dated by TCRdb to 2016 to 2018). Libraries were prepared through the immunoSEQ multiplex PCR assay. To provide template for TCR sequencing, every sample had RNA extracted and reverse transcribed into cDNA. The immuneACCESS repertoire file appears here via TCRdb, limited to in-frame rearrangements. These files lack a portion of the clones; in checked studies, under half of the deficit traces to unresolved V genes, and the cause of the others is not known. The sample yields some 99,000 clones; nearly 45% were counted once. The leading ten clones occupy about 0.79% of the sample. Sequenced: CD4+ T cells sorted from blood. The receptors originated from a human donor with alopecia areata.

CDR3 residues: CSVRDSFSYEQYF. The CDR3 DNA is TGCAGCGTTCGGGACTCGTTCTCCTACGAGCAGTACTTC. The V gene is TRBV29-1, the J gene TRBJ2-7; D may be TRBD2 (6 bases). Per germline, CDR1 SQVTM and CDR2 ANQGSEA. The CDR3 consists of 13 residues. V was shortened by 5 bases and J by 0 bases, with 11 bases between the two germline ends.

The gene calls are TRBV30 and TRBJ2-5; D remains ambiguous. The germline CDR1 and CDR2 sequences are GTSNPN and SVGIG (reference sequence). CDR3 length equals 11 residues. Between the trimmed V and J ends, which lost 7 bases and 5 bases, there was a span of 11 bases. The CDR3 region is CAYLTSETQYF. CDR3 sequence (DNA): TGTGCCTACCTCACCTCGGAGACCCAGTACTTC. The variable domain in full, completed from reference TRBV30 and TRBJ2-5, reads SQTIHQWPATLVQPVGSPLSLECTVEGTSNPNLYWYRQAAGRGLQLLFYSVGIGQISSEVPQNLSASRPQDRQFILSSKKLLLSDSGFYLCAYLTSETQYFGPGTRLLVL.

J is TRBJ2-5 and V is TRBV30, with D perhaps given as TRBD1 or TRBD2 (6 bases each). The germline V gene has CDR1 GTSNPN and CDR2 SVGIG (reference sequence). The CDR3 totals 12 residues. Trimming removed 4 bases at V and 5 bases at J, with 11 bases between. The CDR3 loop reads CAWTTGRETQYF. CDR3 nucleotide sequence: TGTGCCTGGACCACAGGGAGGGAGACCCAGTACTTC.

This chain uses TRBV30 with TRBJ2-3, with a weak D call TRBD2 (7 bases). V dropped 3 bases and J dropped 10 bases, with 17 bases sitting between them. The CDR3 is 13 amino acids. Germline CDR1 and CDR2: GTSNPN and SVGIG (reference sequence). The CDR3 coding sequence is TGTGCCTGGAGGGGAGGGGGTCCCCTCTCGCAGTATTTT. Protein: CAWRGGGPLSQYF.

This clone was picked up a small number of times. This chain uses TRBV29-1 with TRBJ2-2, with 8 nucleotides matching TRBD2. The germline gives CDR1 SQVTM, CDR2 ANQGSEA. V shed 8 bases, J shed 3 bases, and the junction held 8 bases outside the gene matches. This CDR3 is 14 amino acids long. CDR3 in DNA: TGCAGCTCCCGGGCGGGGGGTGACACCGGGGAGCTGTTTTTT. Its protein product is CSSRAGGDTGELFF.

The rearrangement links TRBV28 to TRBJ2-7; maybe TRBD2 (6 bases). The V and J ends lost 6 bases and 13 bases respectively, with 19 bases between them. Germline lookup yields CDR1 MDHEN and CDR2 SYDVKM. The CDR3 consists of 12 residues. The CDR3 DNA follows: TGTGCCAGCAGCCCGACACGGGGGACGGAATACTTC. The encoded protein is CASSPTRGTEYF.

V is TRBV12-5 and J is TRBJ2-5; D remains unclear. Germline V lookup: CDR1 LGHNT, CDR2 FRNRAP. The CDR3 has 12 amino acids. The V end lost 2 bases, the J end lost 5 bases, and 6 bases lay between the germline ends. The CDR3 region has the DNA TGTGCTAGTGGTTTGTTTAGGGAGACCCAGTACTTC. Amino acid sequence: CASGLFRETQYF.

The chain employs TRBV7-3 and TRBJ2-3; 9 bases map to TRBD2. Unmatched junction bases numbered 1, after V lost 3 bases and J lost 3 bases. The CDR3 covers 14 residues. Germline values: CDR1 SGHTA, CDR2 FQGTGA. The CDR3 coding sequence is TGTGCCAGCAGCTTGGGACTAGCTACAGATACGCAGTATTTT. Translation: CASSLGLATDTQYF.

The chain links TRBV6-6 to TRBJ2-1; 15 bases are shared with TRBD2. Germline values: CDR1 MNHNY, CDR2 SVGAGI (reference sequence). The length of the CDR3 is 15 residues. Trimming cost V 5 bases and J 6 bases; bases outside gene matches: 2. CDR3 sequence: CASSRTSGGANEQFF. As DNA, the CDR3 is TGTGCCAGCAGTCGGACTAGCGGGGGGGCCAATGAGCAGTTCTTC.

The rearrangement joins TRBV2 to TRBJ2-1, with 11 positions matching TRBD2. The CDR3 totals 15 residues. V lost 7 bases and J lost 8; bases outside the gene matches: 10. CDR1 and CDR2 (germline): SNHLY, FYNNEI. The CDR3 nucleotides are TGTGCCAGCATCCCGGGACTAGCGGCCAGGGATGAGCAGTTCTTC. Translated, it gives CASIPGLAARDEQFF.

The sample holds a few counts of this clone. The chain has TRBV29-1 and TRBJ1-1; 7 bases are a match to TRBD1. The CDR3 is made up of 13 amino acids. Germline assignment: CDR1 SQVTM and CDR2 ANQGSEA. The ends lost 4 bases at V and 2 bases at J; junction bases unmatched: 4. The DNA of the CDR3 is TGCAGCGTTGCGAGACAGGGAAACACTGAAGCTTTCTTT. Translating gives CSVARQGNTEAFF.

The V call is TRBV18, the J call TRBJ2-1, with D possibly being TRBD1 or TRBD2 (5 bases each). The CDR3 is 19 amino acids. The germline gives CDR1 KGHSH, CDR2 LQKENI. V gave up 1 base and J gave up 2 bases, with 21 bases separating them. For the CDR3, the DNA is TGTGCCAGCTCACCACTTGGGGGAACGGGTCTTCGGACCTACAATGAGCAGTTCTTC. It codes for CASSPLGGTGLRTYNEQFF. Drawing the rest from reference TRBV18 and TRBJ2-1, the complete variable domain is NAGVMQNPRHLVRRRGQEARLRCSPMKGHSHVYWYRQLPEEGLKFMVYLQKENIIDESGMPKERFSAEFPKEGPSILRIQQVVRGDSAAYFCASSPLGGTGLRTYNEQFFGPGTRLTVL.

This rearrangement joins TRBV30 to TRBJ2-3; TRBD2 aligns across 8 bases. Trimming took 1 base from V and 1 from J; bases not matched to a gene: 4. This CDR3 spans 15 amino acids. CDR1 GTSNPN and CDR2 SVGIG come from the germline V gene (reference sequence). CDR3 in DNA: TGTGCCTGGAGTGGCCTAGCGGGCGGCACAGATACGCAGTATTTT. Amino acid sequence: CAWSGLAGGTDTQYF. The whole variable domain, filled in from reference TRBV30 and TRBJ2-3, reads SQTIHQWPATLVQPVGSPLSLECTVEGTSNPNLYWYRQAAGRGLQLLFYSVGIGQISSEVPQNLSASRPQDRQFILSSKKLLLSDSGFYLCAWSGLAGGTDTQYFGPGTRLTVL.

This clone came up a few times. The gene calls are TRBV29-1 and TRBJ2-4; either TRBD1 or TRBD2 may supply D (5 bases each). Trimming removed 6 bases at V and 0 bases at J, with 9 bases between. CDR3 length: 13 residues. From germline, CDR1 is SQVTM and CDR2 ANQGSEA. The CDR3 DNA reads TGCAGCGTCGGGACGGTAGCCAAAAACATTCAGTACTTC. Protein sequence: CSVGTVAKNIQYF.

The rearrangement uses TRBV6-5 and TRBJ2-7; D remains ambiguous. CDR1 and CDR2 from the germline V gene are MNHEY and SVGAGI. The V gene lost 0 bases and the J gene lost 0 bases, with 6 bases spanning the gap. CDR3 length: 14 amino acids. DNA of the CDR3: TGTGCCAGCAGTTACTCGACCAGCTCCTACGAGCAGTACTTC. The encoded protein is CASSYSTSSYEQYF.

This chain uses TRBV29-1 with TRBJ2-4, with a possible D match to TRBD1 (5 bases). This CDR3 is built from 12 residues. Germline CDR1 SQVTM, CDR2 ANQGSEA. Trimming took 5 bases from V and 13 from J, leaving 18 bases between them. As DNA, the CDR3 is TGCAGCGTTACAGGCGAGACCTCGAAACAGTACTTC. Protein sequence: CSVTGETSKQYF.

The rearrangement links TRBV29-1 to TRBJ2-1, with D possibly being TRBD1 (5 bases). This CDR3 is 11 amino acids long. V lost 6 bases, J lost 10 bases, and 13 bases lay in between. The germline CDR1 and CDR2 sequences are SQVTM and ANQGSEA. The CDR3 nucleotides are TGCAGCGTCGCACAGGTTTGGGAGCAGTTCTTC. Amino acids: CSVAQVWEQFF.